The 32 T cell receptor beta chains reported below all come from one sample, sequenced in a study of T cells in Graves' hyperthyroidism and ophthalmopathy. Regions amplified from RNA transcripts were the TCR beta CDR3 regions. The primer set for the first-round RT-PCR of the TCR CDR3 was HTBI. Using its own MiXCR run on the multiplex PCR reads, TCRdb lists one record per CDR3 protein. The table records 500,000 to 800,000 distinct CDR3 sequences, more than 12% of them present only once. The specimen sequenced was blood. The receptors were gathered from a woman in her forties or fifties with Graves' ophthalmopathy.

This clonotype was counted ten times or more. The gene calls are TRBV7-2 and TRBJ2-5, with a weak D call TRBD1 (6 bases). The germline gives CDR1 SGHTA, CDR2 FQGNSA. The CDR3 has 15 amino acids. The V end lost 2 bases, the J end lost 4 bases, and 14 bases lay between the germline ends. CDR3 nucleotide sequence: TGTGCCAGCAGCTTAATATCCGAGGGGGTAGAGACCCAGTACTTC. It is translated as CASSLISEGVETQYF.

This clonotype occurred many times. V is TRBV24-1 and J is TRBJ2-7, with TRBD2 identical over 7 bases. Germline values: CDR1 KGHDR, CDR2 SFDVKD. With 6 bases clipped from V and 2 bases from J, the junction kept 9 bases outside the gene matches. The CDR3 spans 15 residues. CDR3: CATSPSGTMTYEQYF. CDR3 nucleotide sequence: TGTGCCACCAGTCCGAGCGGGACGATGACCTACGAGCAGTACTTC.

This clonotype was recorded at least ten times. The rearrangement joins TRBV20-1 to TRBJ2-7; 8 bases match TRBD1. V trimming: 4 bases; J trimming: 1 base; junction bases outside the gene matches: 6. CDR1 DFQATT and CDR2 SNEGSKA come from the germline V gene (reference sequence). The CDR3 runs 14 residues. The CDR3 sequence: CSAKDRVGSYEQYF. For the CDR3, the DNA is TGCAGTGCTAAGGACAGGGTGGGGTCCTACGAGCAGTACTTC.

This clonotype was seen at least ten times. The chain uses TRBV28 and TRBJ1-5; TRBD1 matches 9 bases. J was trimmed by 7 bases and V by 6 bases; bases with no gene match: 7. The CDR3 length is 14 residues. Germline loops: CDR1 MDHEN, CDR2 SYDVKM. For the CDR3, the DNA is TGTGCCAGCAGCCGGACAGGGGTAAGACAGCCCCAGCATTTT. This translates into CASSRTGVRQPQHF.

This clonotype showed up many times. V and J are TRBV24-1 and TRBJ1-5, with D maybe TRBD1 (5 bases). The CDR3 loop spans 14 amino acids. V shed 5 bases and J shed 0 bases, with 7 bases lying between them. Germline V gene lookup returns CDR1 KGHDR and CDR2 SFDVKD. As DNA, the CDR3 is TGTGCCACCAGTGGCCAGGGTAGCAATCAGCCCCAGCATTTT. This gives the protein CATSGQGSNQPQHF.

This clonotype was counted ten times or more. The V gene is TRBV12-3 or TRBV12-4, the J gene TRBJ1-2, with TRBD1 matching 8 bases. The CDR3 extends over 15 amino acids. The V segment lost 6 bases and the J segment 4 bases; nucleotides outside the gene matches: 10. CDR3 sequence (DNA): TGTGCCAGCAGCCCTCAGGGGGCGCTTAGCTATGGCTACACCTTC. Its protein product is CASSPQGALSYGYTF.

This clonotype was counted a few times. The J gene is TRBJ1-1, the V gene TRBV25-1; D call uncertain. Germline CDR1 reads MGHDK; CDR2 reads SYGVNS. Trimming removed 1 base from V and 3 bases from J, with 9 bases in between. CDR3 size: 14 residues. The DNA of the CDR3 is TGTGCCAGCAGTGAATCCCCAGGAGACACTGAAGCTTTCTTT. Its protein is CASSESPGDTEAFF.

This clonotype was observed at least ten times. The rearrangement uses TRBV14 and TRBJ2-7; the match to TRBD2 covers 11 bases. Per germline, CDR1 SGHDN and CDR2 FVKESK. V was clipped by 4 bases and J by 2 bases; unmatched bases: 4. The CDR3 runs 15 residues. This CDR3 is CASSLGLAVTYEQYF. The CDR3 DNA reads TGTGCCAGCAGCCTGGGACTAGCGGTTACCTACGAGCAGTACTTC.

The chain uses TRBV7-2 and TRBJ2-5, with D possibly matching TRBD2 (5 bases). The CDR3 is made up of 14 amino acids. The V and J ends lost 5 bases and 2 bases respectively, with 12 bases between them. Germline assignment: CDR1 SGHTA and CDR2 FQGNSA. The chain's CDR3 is CASSDAGSQETQYF. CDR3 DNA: TGTGCCAGCAGCGACGCGGGTTCTCAAGAGACCCAGTACTTC. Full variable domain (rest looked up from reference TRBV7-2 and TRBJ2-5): GAGVSQSPSNKVTEKGKDVELRCDPISGHTALYWYRQSLGQGLEFLIYFQGNSAPDKSGLPSDRFSAERTGGSVSTLTIQRTQQEDSAVYLCASSDAGSQETQYFGPGTRLLVL.

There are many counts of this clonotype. In DNA form, the CDR3 reads TGCGCCACCGGAGCCGTCCCGGGAGGCGACGAGCAGTACTTC. It translates to CATGAVPGGDEQYF. The chain couples TRBV5-1 to TRBJ2-7; 7 nucleotides agree with TRBD2. Germline-derived CDR1 and CDR2 are SGHRS and YFSETQ. This CDR3 region has 14 residues. Trimming cost V 9 bases and J 5 bases; bases outside gene matches: 14.

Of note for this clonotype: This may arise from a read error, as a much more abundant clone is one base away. The DNA for the CDR3 is TGTGTCTGGAGTGAGGACAGGGACTCCGAGCAGTACTTC. Translating gives CVWSEDRDSEQYF. The chain carries TRBV30 and TRBJ2-7; 8 bases fit TRBD1. Germline CDR1 reads GTSNPN; CDR2 reads SVGIG (reference sequence). CDR3 length: 13 amino acids.

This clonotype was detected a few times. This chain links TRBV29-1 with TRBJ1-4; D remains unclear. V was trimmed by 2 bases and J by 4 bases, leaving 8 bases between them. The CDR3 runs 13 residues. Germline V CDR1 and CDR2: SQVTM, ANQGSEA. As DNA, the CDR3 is TGCAGCGTTGAAACTCGTCTTAATGAAAAACTGTTTTTT. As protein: CSVETRLNEKLFF.

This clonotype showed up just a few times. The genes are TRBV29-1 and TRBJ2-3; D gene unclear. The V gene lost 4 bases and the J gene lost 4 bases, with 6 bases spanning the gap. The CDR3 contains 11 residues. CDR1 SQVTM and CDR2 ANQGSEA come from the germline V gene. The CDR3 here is CSVGSADTQYF. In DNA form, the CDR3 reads TGCAGCGTTGGTAGTGCAGATACGCAGTATTTT.

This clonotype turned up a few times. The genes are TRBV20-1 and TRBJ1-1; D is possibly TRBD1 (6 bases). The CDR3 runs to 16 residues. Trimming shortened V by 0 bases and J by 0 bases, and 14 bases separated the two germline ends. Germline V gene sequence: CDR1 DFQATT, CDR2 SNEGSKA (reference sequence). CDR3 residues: CSARDPRGLMNTEAFF. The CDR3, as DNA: TGCAGTGCTAGAGATCCGCGGGGGCTCATGAACACTGAAGCTTTCTTT.

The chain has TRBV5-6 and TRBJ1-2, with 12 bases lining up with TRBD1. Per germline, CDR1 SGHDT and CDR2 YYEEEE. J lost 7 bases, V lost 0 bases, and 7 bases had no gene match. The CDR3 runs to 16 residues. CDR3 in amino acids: CASSLDPGQGAIGYTF. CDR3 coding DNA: TGTGCCAGCAGCTTGGATCCGGGACAGGGGGCGATTGGCTACACCTTC.

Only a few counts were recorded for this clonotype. CDR3 residues: CASSQEIQGIYEQYF. CDR3 sequence (DNA): TGCGCCAGCAGCCAAGAAATACAGGGGATTTACGAGCAGTACTTC. This chain uses TRBV4-1 with TRBJ2-7; 7 nucleotides line up with TRBD1. CDR1 MGHRA and CDR2 YSYEKL come from the germline V gene. CDR3 length: 15 residues. With V trimmed by 0 bases and J by 4 bases, 6 bases remained unmatched.

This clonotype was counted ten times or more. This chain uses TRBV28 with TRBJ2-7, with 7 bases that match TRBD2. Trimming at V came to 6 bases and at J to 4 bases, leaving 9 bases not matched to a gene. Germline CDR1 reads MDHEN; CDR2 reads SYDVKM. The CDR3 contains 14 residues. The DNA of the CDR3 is TGTGCCAGCAGCCCTAGCGGACTTCGATACGAGCAGTACTTC. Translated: CASSPSGLRYEQYF. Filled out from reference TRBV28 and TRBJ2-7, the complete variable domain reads DVKVTQSSRYLVKRTGEKVFLECVQDMDHENMFWYRQDPGLGLRLIYFSYDVKMKEKGDIPEGYSVSREKKERFSLILESASTNQTSMYLCASSPSGLRYEQYFGPGTRLTVT.

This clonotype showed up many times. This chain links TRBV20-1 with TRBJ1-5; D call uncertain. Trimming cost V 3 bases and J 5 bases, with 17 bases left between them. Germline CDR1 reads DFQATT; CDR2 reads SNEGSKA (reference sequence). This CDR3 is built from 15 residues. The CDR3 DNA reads TGCAGTGCTAGGGCCTACGGCGGGGTCGATCAGCCCCAGCATTTT. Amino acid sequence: CSARAYGGVDQPQHF.

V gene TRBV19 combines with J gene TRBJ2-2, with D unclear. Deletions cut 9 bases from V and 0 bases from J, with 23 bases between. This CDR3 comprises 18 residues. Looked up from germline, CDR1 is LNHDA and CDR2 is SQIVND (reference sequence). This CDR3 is CASRGLGWGNPNTGELFF. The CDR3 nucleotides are TGTGCCAGCCGCGGTCTCGGTTGGGGTAATCCGAACACCGGGGAGCTGTTTTTT.

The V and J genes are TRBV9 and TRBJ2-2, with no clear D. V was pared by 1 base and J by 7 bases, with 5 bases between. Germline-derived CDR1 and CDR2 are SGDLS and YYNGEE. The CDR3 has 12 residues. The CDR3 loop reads CASSVINGELFF. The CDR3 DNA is TGTGCCAGCAGCGTAATTAACGGGGAGCTGTTTTTT.

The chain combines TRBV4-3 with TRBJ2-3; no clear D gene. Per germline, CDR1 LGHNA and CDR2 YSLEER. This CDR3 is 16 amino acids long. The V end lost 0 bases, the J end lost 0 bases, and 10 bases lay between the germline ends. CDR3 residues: CASSQDYQLSTDTQYF. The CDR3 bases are TGCGCCAGCAGCCAAGATTACCAGCTAAGCACAGATACGCAGTATTTT.

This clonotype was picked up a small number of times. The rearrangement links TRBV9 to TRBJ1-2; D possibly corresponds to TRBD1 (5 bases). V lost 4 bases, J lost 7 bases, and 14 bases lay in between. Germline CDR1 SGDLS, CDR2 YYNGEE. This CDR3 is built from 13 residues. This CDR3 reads CASSRSRAGGYTF. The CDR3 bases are TGTGCCAGCAGCAGAAGCAGGGCCGGTGGCTACACCTTC.

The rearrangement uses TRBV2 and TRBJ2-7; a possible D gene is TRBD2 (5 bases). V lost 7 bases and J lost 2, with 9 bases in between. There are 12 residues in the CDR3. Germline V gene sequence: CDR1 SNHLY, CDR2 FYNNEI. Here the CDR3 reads CASKTGAYEQYF. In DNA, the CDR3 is TGTGCCAGCAAAACCGGGGCCTACGAGCAGTACTTC.

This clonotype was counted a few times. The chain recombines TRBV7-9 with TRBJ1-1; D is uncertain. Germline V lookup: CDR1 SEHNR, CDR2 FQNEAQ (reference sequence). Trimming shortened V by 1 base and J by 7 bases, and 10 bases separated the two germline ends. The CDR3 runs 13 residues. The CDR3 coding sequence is TGTGCCAGCAGCTTAGTGGTCAGTAATGAAGCTTTCTTT. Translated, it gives CASSLVVSNEAFF.

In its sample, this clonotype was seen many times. Here the CDR3 DNA reads TGTGCCAGCAGCTTAGGATACGAAGCTTTCTTT. Translation gives CASSLGYEAFF. This chain links TRBV7-9 with TRBJ1-1; D is undetermined. Germline V gene sequence: CDR1 SEHNR, CDR2 FQNEAQ (reference sequence). Between the trimmed V and J ends, which lost 1 base and 8 bases, there was a span of 5 bases. The CDR3 extends over 11 amino acids.

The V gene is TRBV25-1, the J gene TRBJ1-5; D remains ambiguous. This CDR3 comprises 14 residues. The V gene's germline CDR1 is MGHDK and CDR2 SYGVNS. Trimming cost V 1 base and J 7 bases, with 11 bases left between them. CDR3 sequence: CASSELHVTQPQHF. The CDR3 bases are TGTGCCAGCAGTGAATTACATGTTACACAGCCCCAGCATTTT.

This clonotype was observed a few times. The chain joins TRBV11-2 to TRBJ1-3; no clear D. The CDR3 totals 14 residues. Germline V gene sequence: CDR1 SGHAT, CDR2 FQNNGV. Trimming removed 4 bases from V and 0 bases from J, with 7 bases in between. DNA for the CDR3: TGTGCCAGCAGCTCCTACAGCTCTGGAAACACCATATATTTT. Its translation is CASSSYSSGNTIYF.

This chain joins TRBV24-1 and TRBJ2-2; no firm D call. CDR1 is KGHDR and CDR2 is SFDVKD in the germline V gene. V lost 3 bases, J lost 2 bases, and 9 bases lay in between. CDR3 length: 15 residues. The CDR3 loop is CATSDPTINTGELFF. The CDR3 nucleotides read TGTGCCACCAGTGATCCCACTATTAACACCGGGGAGCTGTTTTTT.

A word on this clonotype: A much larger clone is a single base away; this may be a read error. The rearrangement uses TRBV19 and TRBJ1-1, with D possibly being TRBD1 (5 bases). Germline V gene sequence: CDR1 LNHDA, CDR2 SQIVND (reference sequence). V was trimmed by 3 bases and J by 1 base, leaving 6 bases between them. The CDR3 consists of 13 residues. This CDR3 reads CASSMQGNTEAFF. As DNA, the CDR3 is TGTGCCAGTAGTATGCAGGGGAACACTGAAGCTTTCTTT. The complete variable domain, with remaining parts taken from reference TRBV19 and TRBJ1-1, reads DGGITQSPKYLFRKEGQNVTLSCEQNLNHDAMYWYRQDPGQGLRLIYYSQIVNDFQKGDIAEGYSVSREKKESFPLTVTSAQKNPTAFYLCASSMQGNTEAFFGQGTRLTVV.

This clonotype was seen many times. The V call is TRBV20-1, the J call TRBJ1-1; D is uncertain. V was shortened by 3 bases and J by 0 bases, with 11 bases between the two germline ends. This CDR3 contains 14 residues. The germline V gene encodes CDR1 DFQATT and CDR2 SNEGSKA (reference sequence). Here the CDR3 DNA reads TGCAGTGCTAGTAGGTTGGGCGTGAACACTGAAGCTTTCTTT. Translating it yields CSASRLGVNTEAFF.

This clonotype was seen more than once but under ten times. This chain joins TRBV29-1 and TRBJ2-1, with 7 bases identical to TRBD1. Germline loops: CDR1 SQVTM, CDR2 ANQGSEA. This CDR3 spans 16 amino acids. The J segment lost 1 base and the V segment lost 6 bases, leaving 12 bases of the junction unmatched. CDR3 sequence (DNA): TGCAGCGTCCTGACCGGGGACAGTCGTTCCTACAATGAGCAGTTCTTC. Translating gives CSVLTGDSRSYNEQFF.

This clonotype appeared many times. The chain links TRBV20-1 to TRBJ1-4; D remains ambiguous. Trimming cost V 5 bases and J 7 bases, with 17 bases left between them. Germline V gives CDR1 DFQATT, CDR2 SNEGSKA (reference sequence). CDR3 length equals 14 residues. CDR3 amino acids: CSAYKHEQSEKLFF. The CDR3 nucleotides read TGCAGTGCTTACAAACACGAGCAGAGTGAAAAACTGTTTTTT.